Listed below are T cell receptor beta chains from one sample, sequenced in a study of blood T cell repertoires in COVID-19. Some clones are missing from TCRdb's copy, which holds only in-frame ones; the method was immunoSEQ multiplex PCR. The table includes 300,000 to 450,000 clones, roughly 86% detected once. Sample: PBMCs or T cells enriched from blood (not recorded which). Receptors were obtained from a man in his thirties or forties who had recovered from COVID-19. CDR3s include the opening cysteine and the closing phenylalanine or tryptophan. The D gene is left open where the match is weak. A row's size may be missing; if present it is once, few, many or a size class.

CDR3 protein: CAIRDRGRIGYTF
CDR3 DNA: TGTGCCATCAGGGACAGGGGGCGGATTGGCTACACCTTC
V gene: TRBV10-3
D gene: TRBD1
J gene: TRBJ1-2
clone size: -

CDR3 protein: CSVDRGHPNTEAFF
CDR3 DNA: TGCAGCGTTGATCGGGGTCACCCGAACACTGAAGCTTTCTTT
V gene: TRBV29-1
D gene: -
J gene: TRBJ1-1
clone size: once

CDR3 protein: CAISEWGQDTEAFF
CDR3 DNA: TGTGCCATCAGTGAGTGGGGACAGGACACTGAAGCTTTCTTT
V gene: TRBV10-3
D gene: TRBD1
J gene: TRBJ1-1
clone size: -

CDR3 protein: CASSLAAGWTEAFF
CDR3 DNA: TGTGCCAGCAGCTTAGCGGCAGGGTGGACTGAAGCTTTCTTT
V gene: TRBV7-9
D gene: -
J gene: TRBJ1-1
clone size: -

CDR3 protein: CASSRLGQGEEQYF
CDR3 DNA: TGTGCCAGCAGCCGCCTGGGACAGGGGGAAGAGCAGTACTTC
V gene: TRBV5-4
D gene: TRBD1
J gene: TRBJ2-7
clone size: -

CDR3 protein: CASSGTTSGNTIYF
CDR3 DNA: TGTGCCAGCAGTGGGACAACCTCTGGAAACACCATATATTTT
V gene: TRBV6-2/TRBV6-3
D gene: -
J gene: TRBJ1-3
clone size: -

CDR3 protein: CASSQGTMNTEAFF
CDR3 DNA: TGTGCCAGCAGTCAGGGCACGATGAACACTGAAGCTTTCTTT
V gene: TRBV6-5
D gene: -
J gene: TRBJ1-1
clone size: -

CDR3 protein: CASSQGQGELYSGNTIYF
CDR3 DNA: TGCGCCAGCAGCCAAGGGCAGGGTGAATTATACTCTGGAAACACCATATATTTT
V gene: TRBV4-1
D gene: -
J gene: TRBJ1-3
clone size: -

CDR3 protein: CASSATGDYGYTF
CDR3 DNA: TGTGCCAGTAGTGCTACAGGGGACTATGGCTACACCTTC
V gene: TRBV19
D gene: TRBD1
J gene: TRBJ1-2
clone size: -

CDR3 protein: CASSRDNHSPLHF
CDR3 DNA: TGTGCCAGTAGTAGGGACAATCATTCACCCCTCCACTTT
V gene: TRBV19
D gene: -
J gene: TRBJ1-6
clone size: -

CDR3 protein: CASSRVDRGNGYTF
CDR3 DNA: TGCGCCAGCAGCCGGGTAGACAGGGGTAATGGCTACACCTTC
V gene: TRBV4-1
D gene: TRBD1
J gene: TRBJ1-2
clone size: -

CDR3 protein: CASSISTATNEKLFF
CDR3 DNA: TGTGCCAGTAGTATCTCGACAGCAACTAATGAAAAACTGTTTTTT
V gene: TRBV19
D gene: -
J gene: TRBJ1-4
clone size: -

CDR3 protein: CASSPLTGATNQPQHF
CDR3 DNA: TGTGCCAGCAGTCCTCTCACAGGGGCCACCAATCAGCCCCAGCATTTT
V gene: TRBV27
D gene: TRBD1
J gene: TRBJ1-5
clone size: -

CDR3 protein: CASSSGGGRAYEQYF
CDR3 DNA: TGTGCCAGCAGCTCCGGGGGAGGGAGAGCGTACGAGCAGTACTTC
V gene: TRBV7-6
D gene: TRBD2
J gene: TRBJ2-7
clone size: few

CDR3 protein: CASSSQGANSPLHF
CDR3 DNA: TGTGCCAGTAGTTCGCAGGGGGCCAATTCACCCCTCCACTTT
V gene: TRBV19
D gene: TRBD1
J gene: TRBJ1-6
clone size: -

CDR3 protein: CASRVDSYEQYF
CDR3 DNA: TGTGCCAGCAGGGTAGATTCTTACGAGCAGTACTTC
V gene: TRBV2
D gene: -
J gene: TRBJ2-7
clone size: once

CDR3 protein: CASRDRSTYEQYF
CDR3 DNA: TGTGCCAGCAGGGACAGGTCAACCTACGAGCAGTACTTC
V gene: TRBV12-3/TRBV12-4
D gene: TRBD1
J gene: TRBJ2-7
clone size: -

CDR3 protein: CASSSPSISGTGVYGYTF
CDR3 DNA: TGTGCCAGCAGCTCCCCGTCAATTTCGGGGACAGGGGTCTATGGCTACACCTTC
V gene: TRBV7-9
D gene: TRBD1
J gene: TRBJ1-2
clone size: once

CDR3 protein: CASIWGTGSGTEAFF
CDR3 DNA: TGTGCCAGTATTTGGGGGACAGGGTCTGGCACTGAAGCTTTCTTT
V gene: TRBV19
D gene: TRBD1
J gene: TRBJ1-1
clone size: -

CDR3 protein: CASSQDQGRLHF
CDR3 DNA: TGTGCCAGCAGCCAAGATCAGGGTAGGCTCCACTTT
V gene: TRBV3-1/TRBV3-2
D gene: -
J gene: TRBJ1-6
clone size: few

CDR3 protein: CASTGQGIGYSPLHF
CDR3 DNA: TGTGCCAGTACCGGACAGGGGATCGGTTATTCACCCCTCCACTTT
V gene: TRBV19
D gene: TRBD1
J gene: TRBJ1-6
clone size: -

CDR3 protein: CASSISTGDVYEQYF
CDR3 DNA: TGTGCCAGCAGCATTTCCACAGGGGATGTTTACGAGCAGTACTTC
V gene: TRBV6-5
D gene: TRBD1
J gene: TRBJ2-7
clone size: -

CDR3 protein: CSVEDGEAGYTF
CDR3 DNA: TGCAGCGTTGAAGACGGAGAGGCTGGCTACACCTTC
V gene: TRBV29-1
D gene: -
J gene: TRBJ1-2
clone size: -

CDR3 protein: CASSPGGPEAFF
CDR3 DNA: TGTGCCAGCTCACCAGGGGGCCCTGAAGCTTTCTTT
V gene: TRBV18
D gene: -
J gene: TRBJ1-1
clone size: once

CDR3 protein: CASSVGASGATNIQYF
CDR3 DNA: TGTGCCAGCAGCGTAGGGGCTAGCGGGGCGACGAACATTCAGTACTTC
V gene: TRBV9
D gene: TRBD2
J gene: TRBJ2-4
clone size: -

CDR3 protein: CASSVTDRFSGNTIYF
CDR3 DNA: TGTGCCAGCAGCGTAACCGACAGGTTCTCTGGAAACACCATATATTTT
V gene: TRBV9
D gene: -
J gene: TRBJ1-3
clone size: -

CDR3 protein: CASRGGGDRQPQHF
CDR3 DNA: TGTGCCAGCCGCGGGGGAGGGGATCGCCAGCCCCAGCATTTT
V gene: TRBV4-2
D gene: -
J gene: TRBJ1-5
clone size: -

CDR3 protein: CASSLGQGYIQYF
CDR3 DNA: TGTGCCAGCAGCCTCGGACAGGGATACATTCAGTACTTC
V gene: TRBV3-1/TRBV3-2
D gene: TRBD1
J gene: TRBJ2-4
clone size: -

CDR3 protein: CASKAGLTNEKLFF
CDR3 DNA: TGTGCCAGTAAGGCAGGACTAACTAATGAAAAACTGTTTTTT
V gene: TRBV19
D gene: -
J gene: TRBJ1-4
clone size: -

CDR3 protein: CASSSNRDSPLHF
CDR3 DNA: TGTGCCAGTAGTAGTAACAGGGATTCACCCCTCCACTTT
V gene: TRBV19
D gene: -
J gene: TRBJ1-6
clone size: few

CDR3 protein: CASSQALAAGELFF
CDR3 DNA: TGCGCCAGCAGCCAAGCGCTAGCAGCCGGGGAGCTGTTTTTT
V gene: TRBV4-1
D gene: -
J gene: TRBJ2-2
clone size: -

CDR3 protein: CTVKGEKTATNYGYTF
CDR3 DNA: TGCACCGTCAAGGGGGAGAAAACAGCTACTAACTATGGCTACACCTTC
V gene: TRBV29-1
D gene: -
J gene: TRBJ1-2
clone size: once

CDR3 protein: CASSHRQGAVTEAFF
CDR3 DNA: TGTGCCAGCAGCCACCGACAGGGGGCCGTCACTGAAGCTTTCTTT
V gene: TRBV4-2
D gene: TRBD1
J gene: TRBJ1-1
clone size: -

CDR3 protein: CASSPHDRRNTEAFF
CDR3 DNA: TGTGCCAGCAGCCCTCACGACAGGAGGAACACTGAAGCTTTCTTT
V gene: TRBV3-1/TRBV3-2
D gene: -
J gene: TRBJ1-1
clone size: -

CDR3 protein: CASSPSTGDGYTF
CDR3 DNA: TGTGCCAGCTCACCTTCGACAGGGGATGGCTACACCTTC
V gene: TRBV18
D gene: TRBD1
J gene: TRBJ1-2
clone size: -

CDR3 protein: CASSTRTGGSINTEAFF
CDR3 DNA: TGCGCCAGCAGCACCAGGACAGGGGGCTCGATTAACACTGAAGCTTTCTTT
V gene: TRBV5-1
D gene: TRBD1
J gene: TRBJ1-1
clone size: -

CDR3 protein: CASSRTSGAFYEQYF
CDR3 DNA: TGTGCCAGCAGCAGGACTAGCGGGGCCTTCTACGAGCAGTACTTC
V gene: TRBV9
D gene: TRBD2
J gene: TRBJ2-7
clone size: -

CDR3 protein: CASKVRDDRNLNQPQHF
CDR3 DNA: TGCGCCAGCAAAGTGCGGGATGACAGAAACCTCAATCAGCCCCAGCATTTT
V gene: TRBV10-1
D gene: -
J gene: TRBJ1-5
clone size: -

CDR3 protein: CASSQDQGAPNEQFF
CDR3 DNA: TGTGCCAGCAGCCAAGATCAGGGTGCCCCCAATGAGCAGTTCTTC
V gene: TRBV4-2
D gene: -
J gene: TRBJ2-1
clone size: -

CDR3 protein: CSAPVNTEAFF
CDR3 DNA: TGCAGTGCTCCGGTGAACACTGAAGCTTTCTTT
V gene: TRBV20-1
D gene: -
J gene: TRBJ1-1
clone size: once

CDR3 protein: CATRQGPGNTIYF
CDR3 DNA: TGTGCCACCAGACAGGGGCCTGGAAACACCATATATTTT
V gene: TRBV15
D gene: TRBD1
J gene: TRBJ1-3
clone size: -

CDR3 protein: CASSLWQGRFGNTIYF
CDR3 DNA: TGTGCCAGCAGCTTGTGGCAGGGAAGGTTTGGGAACACCATATATTTT
V gene: TRBV5-4
D gene: -
J gene: TRBJ1-3
clone size: -

CDR3 protein: CAIIGQRTPGELFF
CDR3 DNA: TGTGCCATCATCGGCCAGCGGACCCCCGGGGAGCTGTTTTTT
V gene: TRBV10-3
D gene: -
J gene: TRBJ2-2
clone size: -

CDR3 protein: CASSIGQNNQPQHF
CDR3 DNA: TGTGCCAGTAGTATAGGGCAGAACAATCAGCCCCAGCATTTT
V gene: TRBV19
D gene: -
J gene: TRBJ1-5
clone size: -

CDR3 protein: CASSPETAKALHF
CDR3 DNA: TGTGCCAGCTCTCCAGAGACAGCTAAAGCCCTCCACTTT
V gene: TRBV18
D gene: -
J gene: TRBJ1-6
clone size: -

CDR3 protein: CAISERRGPSGELFF
CDR3 DNA: TGTGCCATCAGTGAAAGAAGGGGTCCCAGCGGGGAGCTGTTTTTT
V gene: TRBV10-3
D gene: -
J gene: TRBJ2-2
clone size: -

CDR3 protein: CASSPLTDLRELFF
CDR3 DNA: TGTGCCAGCTCACCACTGACAGATTTACGGGAGCTGTTTTTT
V gene: TRBV18
D gene: -
J gene: TRBJ2-2
clone size: -

CDR3 protein: CASSLGDRDAGANVLTF
CDR3 DNA: TGCGCCAGCAGCTTGGGGGACAGGGACGCTGGGGCCAACGTCCTGACTTTC
V gene: TRBV5-1
D gene: TRBD1
J gene: TRBJ2-6
clone size: -

CDR3 protein: CASSDVGQGGGELFF
CDR3 DNA: TGTGCCAGCAGTGATGTCGGGCAGGGAGGCGGGGAGCTGTTTTTT
V gene: TRBV6-1
D gene: -
J gene: TRBJ2-2
clone size: -

CDR3 protein: CATHDRAGGGSGNTIYF
CDR3 DNA: TGTGCCACCCACGACAGGGCAGGGGGAGGATCTGGAAACACCATATATTTT
V gene: TRBV24-1
D gene: TRBD1
J gene: TRBJ1-3
clone size: -

CDR3 protein: CASSSPGGKLFF
CDR3 DNA: TGTGCCAGCAGCTCCCCAGGAGGAAAACTGTTTTTT
V gene: TRBV7-2
D gene: -
J gene: TRBJ1-4
clone size: -

CDR3 protein: CASSQGGPQHF
CDR3 DNA: TGTGCCAGCAGCCAAGGGGGCCCCCAGCATTTT
V gene: TRBV14
D gene: -
J gene: TRBJ1-5
clone size: -

CDR3 protein: CASSPSDRGVLKLFF
CDR3 DNA: TGCGCCAGCAGCCCTTCGGACAGGGGGGTACTAAAACTGTTTTTT
V gene: TRBV4-1
D gene: TRBD1
J gene: TRBJ1-4
clone size: -

CDR3 protein: CASTNRDTEAFF
CDR3 DNA: TGTGCCAGTACTAACAGGGACACTGAAGCTTTCTTT
V gene: TRBV19
D gene: -
J gene: TRBJ1-1
clone size: -

CDR3 protein: CASSLVGETQYF
CDR3 DNA: TGTGCCAGCAGCTTAGTCGGAGAGACCCAGTACTTC
V gene: TRBV7-9
D gene: -
J gene: TRBJ2-5
clone size: -

CDR3 protein: CASSLGQGVSGELFF
CDR3 DNA: TGTGCCAGCAGTCTCGGACAGGGTGTTTCCGGGGAGCTGTTTTTT
V gene: TRBV6-4
D gene: TRBD1
J gene: TRBJ2-2
clone size: -

CDR3 protein: CASSPGQAEAFF
CDR3 DNA: TGTGCCAGCAGCCCCGGACAGGCTGAAGCTTTCTTT
V gene: TRBV7-2
D gene: TRBD1
J gene: TRBJ1-1
clone size: -